This T cell receptor beta chain comes out of a study of blood T cell repertoires in COVID-19. Germline loops: CDR1 SGHAT, CDR2 FQNNGV. V gave up 5 bases and J gave up 7 bases, with 15 bases separating them. CDR3 length: 14 amino acids. Some clones are missing from TCRdb's copy, which holds only in-frame ones; the method was immunoSEQ multiplex PCR. The table lists about 310,000 clones, approximately 87% of them singletons. V is TRBV11-2 and J is TRBJ2-1, with D maybe TRBD1 (5 bases). This clonotype was sampled from a woman younger than 45 with COVID-19, enrolled during active disease. Sequenced material: peripheral blood. Here the CDR3 reads CASSRSQGSNEQFF. DNA of the CDR3: TGTGCCAGCAGCCGATCCCAGGGCTCGAATGAGCAGTTCTTC.